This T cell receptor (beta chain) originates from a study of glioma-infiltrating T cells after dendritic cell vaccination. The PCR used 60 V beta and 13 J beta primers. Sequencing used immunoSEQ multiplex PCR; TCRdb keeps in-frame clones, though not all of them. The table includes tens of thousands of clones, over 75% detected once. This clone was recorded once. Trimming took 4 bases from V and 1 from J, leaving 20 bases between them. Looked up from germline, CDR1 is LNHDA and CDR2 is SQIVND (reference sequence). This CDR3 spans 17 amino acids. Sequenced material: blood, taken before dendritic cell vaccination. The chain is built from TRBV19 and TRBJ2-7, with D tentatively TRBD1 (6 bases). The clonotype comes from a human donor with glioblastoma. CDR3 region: CASSKSVEGDGSYEQYF. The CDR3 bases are TGTGCCAGTAGTAAGTCGGTAGAGGGGGACGGGTCCTACGAGCAGTACTTC.